This T cell receptor beta chain was retrieved from a study of T cells in Graves' hyperthyroidism and ophthalmopathy. This clonotype was found many times. TCR beta CDR3 regions were amplified from RNA. An initial round of RT-PCR targeting the TCR CDR3 relied on the HTBI primer set. MiXCR, run by TCRdb on the multiplex PCR reads, gives a single entry per CDR3 protein. Altogether 89,000 or so distinct CDR3 sequences are present, about 40% being singletons, with the ten largest covering roughly 10%. CDR1 and CDR2 (germline): MDHEN, SYDVKM. The CDR3 is 11 amino acids. Trimming cost V 8 bases and J 5 bases; bases outside gene matches: 2.

The sequenced material came from peripheral blood or thyroid tissue (not recorded which). The chain carries TRBV28 and TRBJ1-1; 7 positions agree with TRBD1. The receptor was derived from a woman in her twenties or thirties with Graves' hyperthyroidism. The CDR3 here is CASLQGTEAFF. The CDR3 nucleotides are TGTGCCAGCTTACAGGGGACTGAAGCTTTCTTT.